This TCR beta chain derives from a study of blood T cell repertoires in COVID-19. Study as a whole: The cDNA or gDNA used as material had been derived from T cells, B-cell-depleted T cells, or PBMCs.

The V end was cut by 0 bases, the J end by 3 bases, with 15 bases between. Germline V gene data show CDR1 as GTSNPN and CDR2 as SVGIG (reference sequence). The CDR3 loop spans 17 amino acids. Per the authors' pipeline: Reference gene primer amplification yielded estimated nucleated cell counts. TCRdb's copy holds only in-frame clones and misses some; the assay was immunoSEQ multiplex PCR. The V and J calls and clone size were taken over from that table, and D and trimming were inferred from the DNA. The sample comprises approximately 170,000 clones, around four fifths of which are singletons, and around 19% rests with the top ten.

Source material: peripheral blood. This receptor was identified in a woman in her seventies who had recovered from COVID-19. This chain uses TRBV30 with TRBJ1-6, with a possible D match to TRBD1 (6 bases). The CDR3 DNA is TGTGCCTGGAGTGTACCGAGGGGGGGAGTCTATAATTCACCCCTCCACTTT. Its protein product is CAWSVPRGGVYNSPLHF. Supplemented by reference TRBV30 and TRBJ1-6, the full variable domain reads SQTIHQWPATLVQPVGSPLSLECTVEGTSNPNLYWYRQAAGRGLQLLFYSVGIGQISSEVPQNLSASRPQDRQFILSSKKLLLSDSGFYLCAWSVPRGGVYNSPLHFGNGTRLTVT.